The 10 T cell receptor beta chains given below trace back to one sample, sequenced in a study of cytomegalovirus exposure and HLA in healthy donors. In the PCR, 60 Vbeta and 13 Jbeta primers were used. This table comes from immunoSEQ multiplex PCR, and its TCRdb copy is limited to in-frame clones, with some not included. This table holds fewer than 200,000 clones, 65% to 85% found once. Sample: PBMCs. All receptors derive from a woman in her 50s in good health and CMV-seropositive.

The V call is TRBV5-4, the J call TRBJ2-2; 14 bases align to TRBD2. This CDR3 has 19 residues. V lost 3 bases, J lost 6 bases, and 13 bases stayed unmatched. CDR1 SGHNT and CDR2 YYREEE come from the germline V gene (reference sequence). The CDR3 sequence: CASSSGTSGRRGPSGELFF. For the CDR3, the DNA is TGTGCCAGCAGCTCCGGGACTAGCGGGAGAAGAGGGCCGTCCGGGGAGCTGTTTTTT. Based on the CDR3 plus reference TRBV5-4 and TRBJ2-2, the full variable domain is ETGVTQSPTHLIKTRGQQVTLRCSSQSGHNTVSWYQQALGQGPQFIFQYYREEENGRGNFPPRFSGLQFPNYSSELNVNALELDDSALYLCASSSGTSGRRGPSGELFFGEGSRLTVL.

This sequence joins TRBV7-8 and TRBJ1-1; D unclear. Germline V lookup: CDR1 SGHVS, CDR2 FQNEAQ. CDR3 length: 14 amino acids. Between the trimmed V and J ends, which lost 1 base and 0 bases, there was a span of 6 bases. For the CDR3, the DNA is TGTGCCAGCAGCTTAGGCAGCGTGAACACTGAAGCTTTCTTT. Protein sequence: CASSLGSVNTEAFF. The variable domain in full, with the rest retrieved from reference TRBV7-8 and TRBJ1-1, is GAGVSQSPRYKVAKRGQDVALRCDPISGHVSLFWYQQALGQGPEFLTYFQNEAQLDKSGLPSDRFFAERPEGSVSTLKIQRTQQEDSAVYLCASSLGSVNTEAFFGQGTRLTVV.

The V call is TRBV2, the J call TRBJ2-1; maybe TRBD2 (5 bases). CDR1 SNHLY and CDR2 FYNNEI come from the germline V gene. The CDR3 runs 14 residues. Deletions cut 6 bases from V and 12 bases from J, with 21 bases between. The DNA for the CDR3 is TGTGCCAGCAGGGCTCCGAGCGGACTCTGGGGGCAGTTCTTC. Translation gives CASRAPSGLWGQFF.

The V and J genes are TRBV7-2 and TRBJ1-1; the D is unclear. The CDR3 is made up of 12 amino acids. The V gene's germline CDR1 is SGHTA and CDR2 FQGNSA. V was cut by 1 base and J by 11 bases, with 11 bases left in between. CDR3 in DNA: TGTGCCAGCAGCTTAGTATCCTTCAGGGCTTTCTTT. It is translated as CASSLVSFRAFF.

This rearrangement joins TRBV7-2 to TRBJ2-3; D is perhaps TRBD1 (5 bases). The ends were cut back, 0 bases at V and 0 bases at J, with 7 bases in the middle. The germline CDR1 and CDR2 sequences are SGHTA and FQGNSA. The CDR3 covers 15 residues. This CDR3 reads CASSLAGVSTDTQYF. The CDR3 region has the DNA TGTGCCAGCAGCTTAGCAGGGGTTAGCACAGATACGCAGTATTTT.

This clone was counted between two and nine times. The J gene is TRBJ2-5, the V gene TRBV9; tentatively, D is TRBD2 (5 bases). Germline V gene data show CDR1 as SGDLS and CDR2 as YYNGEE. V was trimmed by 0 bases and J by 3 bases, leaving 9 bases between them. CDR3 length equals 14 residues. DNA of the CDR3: TGTGCCAGCAGCGTAGACCCCGGGAAAGAGACCCAGTACTTC. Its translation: CASSVDPGKETQYF.

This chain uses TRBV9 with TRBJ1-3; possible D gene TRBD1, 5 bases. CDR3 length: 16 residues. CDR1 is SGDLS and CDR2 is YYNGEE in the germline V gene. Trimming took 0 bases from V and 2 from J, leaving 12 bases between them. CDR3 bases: TGTGCCAGCAGCGTAGATTCGGGGGGAACTGGAAACACCATATATTTT. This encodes CASSVDSGGTGNTIYF.

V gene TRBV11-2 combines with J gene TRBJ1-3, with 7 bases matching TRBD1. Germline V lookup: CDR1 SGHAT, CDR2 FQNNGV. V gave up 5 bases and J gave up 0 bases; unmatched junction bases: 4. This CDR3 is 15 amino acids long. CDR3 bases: TGTGCCAGCAGCGAGACAGGGAACTCTGGAAACACCATATATTTT. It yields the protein CASSETGNSGNTIYF.

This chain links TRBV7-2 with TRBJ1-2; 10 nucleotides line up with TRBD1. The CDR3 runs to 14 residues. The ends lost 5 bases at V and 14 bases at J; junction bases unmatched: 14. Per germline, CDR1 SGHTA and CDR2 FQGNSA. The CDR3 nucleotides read TGTGCCAGCAGCACCCAAAGGACAGGGGGGCCCGTTACCTTC. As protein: CASSTQRTGGPVTF.

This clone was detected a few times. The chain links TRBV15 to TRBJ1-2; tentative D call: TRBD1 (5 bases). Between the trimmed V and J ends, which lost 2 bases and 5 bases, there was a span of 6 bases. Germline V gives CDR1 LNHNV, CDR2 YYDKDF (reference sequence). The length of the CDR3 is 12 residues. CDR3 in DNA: TGTGCCACCAGCAGACCAGGGTATGGCTACACCTTC. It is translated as CATSRPGYGYTF.